The rows below give T cell receptor beta chains drawn from one sample of a study of vaccination and CD4 T cells after COVID-19. These receptors are not linked to any known antigen. MiXCR was run by TCRdb on the PCR reads, yielding one entry per CDR3 protein. The sample lists some 7,000 distinct CDR3 sequences, around 32% occurring once. Specimen: CD4+ T cells from blood, cultured in vitro. The receptors here all came from a human donor in good health. Each CDR3 is given with its conserved first and last residue. Fields, in order: J gene, V gene, clone size, CDR3 protein. Some rows have no size entry. The others give once, few or many, or a class for an expanded clone.

J: TRBJ2-1; V: TRBV9; size: .; CDR3: CASSLGGPDPTNEQFF
J: TRBJ1-2; V: TRBV20-1; size: .; CDR3: CSAPSPGADYGYTF
J: TRBJ2-3; V: TRBV6-1; size: .; CDR3: CASRSLETSTDTQYF
J: TRBJ1-6; V: TRBV12-3/TRBV12-4; size: few; CDR3: CASRAQSLPLHF
J: TRBJ1-2; V: TRBV20-1; size: .; CDR3: CSARTGGAYGYTF
J: TRBJ2-1; V: TRBV27; size: .; CDR3: CASRGLAGSNEQFF
J: TRBJ2-2; V: TRBV20-1; size: .; CDR3: CSARVDTNTGELFF
J: TRBJ2-7; V: TRBV15; size: .; CDR3: CATSRAAGAVAYEQYF
J: TRBJ2-1; V: TRBV6-1; size: .; CDR3: CATISGTGGYNEQFF
J: TRBJ2-2; V: TRBV4-3; size: .; CDR3: CASSQDLSTPNTGELFF
J: TRBJ1-4; V: TRBV18; size: .; CDR3: CASSSDRRLFF
J: TRBJ2-1; V: TRBV24-1; size: .; CDR3: CATSLTSGSYNEQFF
J: TRBJ2-7; V: TRBV19; size: .; CDR3: CASRPTGDLHEQYF
J: TRBJ2-1; V: TRBV30; size: .; CDR3: CAWRTRGGQGASEQFF
J: TRBJ1-5; V: TRBV7-2; size: .; CDR3: CASSRRVDNQPQHF
J: TRBJ2-1; V: TRBV20-1; size: .; CDR3: CSGLWEGITQFF
J: TRBJ2-7; V: TRBV9; size: .; CDR3: CASSVGFGSYEQYF
J: TRBJ2-6; V: TRBV15; size: large; CDR3: CATSRDQGSGANVLTF
J: TRBJ2-5; V: TRBV6-5; size: .; CDR3: CASSYGLRDTQETQYF
J: TRBJ2-7; V: TRBV10-3; size: .; CDR3: CAILNSSSYEQYF
J: TRBJ2-6; V: TRBV29-1; size: .; CDR3: CSVEPYSGANVLTF
J: TRBJ2-7; V: TRBV7-2; size: .; CDR3: CASSPGYGQDEQYF
J: TRBJ2-3; V: TRBV24-1; size: medium-sized; CDR3: CATSDETASTDTQYF
J: TRBJ1-1; V: TRBV7-3; size: few; CDR3: CASSLRQNTEAFF
J: TRBJ2-6; V: TRBV19; size: few; CDR3: CASRLPGGSGANVLTF
J: TRBJ2-3; V: TRBV7-6; size: .; CDR3: CASSLIPTGGRTDTQYF
J: TRBJ2-5; V: TRBV6-2/TRBV6-3; size: medium-sized; CDR3: CASSLTGFGETQYF
J: TRBJ1-5; V: TRBV7-3; size: .; CDR3: CASSLLPHQPQHF
J: TRBJ2-2; V: TRBV25-1; size: once; CDR3: CASSDRRGQGQTGELFF
J: TRBJ1-1; V: TRBV27; size: few; CDR3: CASPSDISNTEAFF
J: TRBJ1-5; V: TRBV24-1; size: few; CDR3: CATSDFNQPQHF
J: TRBJ2-2; V: TRBV7-9; size: .; CDR3: CASSPQEGFRWNELFF
J: TRBJ2-3; V: TRBV20-1; size: .; CDR3: CSARDYRGPGGDTQYF
J: TRBJ2-7; V: TRBV5-1; size: .; CDR3: CASSRGTSGPSYEQYF
J: TRBJ2-5; V: TRBV7-9; size: .; CDR3: CASSRQETQYF
J: TRBJ1-5; V: TRBV7-2; size: few; CDR3: CASSFRPGRLNQPQHF
J: TRBJ2-1; V: TRBV7-3; size: .; CDR3: CASSLVVAGGGRGEQFF
J: TRBJ2-7; V: TRBV7-8; size: .; CDR3: CASSLRASTEQYF
J: TRBJ2-3; V: TRBV19; size: .; CDR3: CASSRLVDADTQYF
J: TRBJ1-5; V: TRBV6-2/TRBV6-3; size: .; CDR3: CASIAGQTSNQPQHF
J: TRBJ2-2; V: TRBV6-2/TRBV6-3; size: .; CDR3: CASRPPGQGLDGELFF
J: TRBJ2-7; V: TRBV28; size: .; CDR3: CASRPGLAGGYEQYF
J: TRBJ2-3; V: TRBV6-2/TRBV6-3; size: few; CDR3: CASSYGGGLYDTQYF
J: TRBJ2-7; V: TRBV24-1; size: .; CDR3: CATSGQTGTGSYEQYF
J: TRBJ2-3; V: TRBV21-1; size: .; CDR3: CASSPRWTSGQDTQYF
J: TRBJ1-1; V: TRBV5-4; size: .; CDR3: CASSSVGVYGGAFF
J: TRBJ2-3; V: TRBV6-5; size: .; CDR3: CASSWLSTDTQYF
J: TRBJ1-1; V: TRBV29-1; size: .; CDR3: CSVAQGREAFF
J: TRBJ1-5; V: TRBV7-2; size: .; CDR3: CAGSPRTGVGQPQHF